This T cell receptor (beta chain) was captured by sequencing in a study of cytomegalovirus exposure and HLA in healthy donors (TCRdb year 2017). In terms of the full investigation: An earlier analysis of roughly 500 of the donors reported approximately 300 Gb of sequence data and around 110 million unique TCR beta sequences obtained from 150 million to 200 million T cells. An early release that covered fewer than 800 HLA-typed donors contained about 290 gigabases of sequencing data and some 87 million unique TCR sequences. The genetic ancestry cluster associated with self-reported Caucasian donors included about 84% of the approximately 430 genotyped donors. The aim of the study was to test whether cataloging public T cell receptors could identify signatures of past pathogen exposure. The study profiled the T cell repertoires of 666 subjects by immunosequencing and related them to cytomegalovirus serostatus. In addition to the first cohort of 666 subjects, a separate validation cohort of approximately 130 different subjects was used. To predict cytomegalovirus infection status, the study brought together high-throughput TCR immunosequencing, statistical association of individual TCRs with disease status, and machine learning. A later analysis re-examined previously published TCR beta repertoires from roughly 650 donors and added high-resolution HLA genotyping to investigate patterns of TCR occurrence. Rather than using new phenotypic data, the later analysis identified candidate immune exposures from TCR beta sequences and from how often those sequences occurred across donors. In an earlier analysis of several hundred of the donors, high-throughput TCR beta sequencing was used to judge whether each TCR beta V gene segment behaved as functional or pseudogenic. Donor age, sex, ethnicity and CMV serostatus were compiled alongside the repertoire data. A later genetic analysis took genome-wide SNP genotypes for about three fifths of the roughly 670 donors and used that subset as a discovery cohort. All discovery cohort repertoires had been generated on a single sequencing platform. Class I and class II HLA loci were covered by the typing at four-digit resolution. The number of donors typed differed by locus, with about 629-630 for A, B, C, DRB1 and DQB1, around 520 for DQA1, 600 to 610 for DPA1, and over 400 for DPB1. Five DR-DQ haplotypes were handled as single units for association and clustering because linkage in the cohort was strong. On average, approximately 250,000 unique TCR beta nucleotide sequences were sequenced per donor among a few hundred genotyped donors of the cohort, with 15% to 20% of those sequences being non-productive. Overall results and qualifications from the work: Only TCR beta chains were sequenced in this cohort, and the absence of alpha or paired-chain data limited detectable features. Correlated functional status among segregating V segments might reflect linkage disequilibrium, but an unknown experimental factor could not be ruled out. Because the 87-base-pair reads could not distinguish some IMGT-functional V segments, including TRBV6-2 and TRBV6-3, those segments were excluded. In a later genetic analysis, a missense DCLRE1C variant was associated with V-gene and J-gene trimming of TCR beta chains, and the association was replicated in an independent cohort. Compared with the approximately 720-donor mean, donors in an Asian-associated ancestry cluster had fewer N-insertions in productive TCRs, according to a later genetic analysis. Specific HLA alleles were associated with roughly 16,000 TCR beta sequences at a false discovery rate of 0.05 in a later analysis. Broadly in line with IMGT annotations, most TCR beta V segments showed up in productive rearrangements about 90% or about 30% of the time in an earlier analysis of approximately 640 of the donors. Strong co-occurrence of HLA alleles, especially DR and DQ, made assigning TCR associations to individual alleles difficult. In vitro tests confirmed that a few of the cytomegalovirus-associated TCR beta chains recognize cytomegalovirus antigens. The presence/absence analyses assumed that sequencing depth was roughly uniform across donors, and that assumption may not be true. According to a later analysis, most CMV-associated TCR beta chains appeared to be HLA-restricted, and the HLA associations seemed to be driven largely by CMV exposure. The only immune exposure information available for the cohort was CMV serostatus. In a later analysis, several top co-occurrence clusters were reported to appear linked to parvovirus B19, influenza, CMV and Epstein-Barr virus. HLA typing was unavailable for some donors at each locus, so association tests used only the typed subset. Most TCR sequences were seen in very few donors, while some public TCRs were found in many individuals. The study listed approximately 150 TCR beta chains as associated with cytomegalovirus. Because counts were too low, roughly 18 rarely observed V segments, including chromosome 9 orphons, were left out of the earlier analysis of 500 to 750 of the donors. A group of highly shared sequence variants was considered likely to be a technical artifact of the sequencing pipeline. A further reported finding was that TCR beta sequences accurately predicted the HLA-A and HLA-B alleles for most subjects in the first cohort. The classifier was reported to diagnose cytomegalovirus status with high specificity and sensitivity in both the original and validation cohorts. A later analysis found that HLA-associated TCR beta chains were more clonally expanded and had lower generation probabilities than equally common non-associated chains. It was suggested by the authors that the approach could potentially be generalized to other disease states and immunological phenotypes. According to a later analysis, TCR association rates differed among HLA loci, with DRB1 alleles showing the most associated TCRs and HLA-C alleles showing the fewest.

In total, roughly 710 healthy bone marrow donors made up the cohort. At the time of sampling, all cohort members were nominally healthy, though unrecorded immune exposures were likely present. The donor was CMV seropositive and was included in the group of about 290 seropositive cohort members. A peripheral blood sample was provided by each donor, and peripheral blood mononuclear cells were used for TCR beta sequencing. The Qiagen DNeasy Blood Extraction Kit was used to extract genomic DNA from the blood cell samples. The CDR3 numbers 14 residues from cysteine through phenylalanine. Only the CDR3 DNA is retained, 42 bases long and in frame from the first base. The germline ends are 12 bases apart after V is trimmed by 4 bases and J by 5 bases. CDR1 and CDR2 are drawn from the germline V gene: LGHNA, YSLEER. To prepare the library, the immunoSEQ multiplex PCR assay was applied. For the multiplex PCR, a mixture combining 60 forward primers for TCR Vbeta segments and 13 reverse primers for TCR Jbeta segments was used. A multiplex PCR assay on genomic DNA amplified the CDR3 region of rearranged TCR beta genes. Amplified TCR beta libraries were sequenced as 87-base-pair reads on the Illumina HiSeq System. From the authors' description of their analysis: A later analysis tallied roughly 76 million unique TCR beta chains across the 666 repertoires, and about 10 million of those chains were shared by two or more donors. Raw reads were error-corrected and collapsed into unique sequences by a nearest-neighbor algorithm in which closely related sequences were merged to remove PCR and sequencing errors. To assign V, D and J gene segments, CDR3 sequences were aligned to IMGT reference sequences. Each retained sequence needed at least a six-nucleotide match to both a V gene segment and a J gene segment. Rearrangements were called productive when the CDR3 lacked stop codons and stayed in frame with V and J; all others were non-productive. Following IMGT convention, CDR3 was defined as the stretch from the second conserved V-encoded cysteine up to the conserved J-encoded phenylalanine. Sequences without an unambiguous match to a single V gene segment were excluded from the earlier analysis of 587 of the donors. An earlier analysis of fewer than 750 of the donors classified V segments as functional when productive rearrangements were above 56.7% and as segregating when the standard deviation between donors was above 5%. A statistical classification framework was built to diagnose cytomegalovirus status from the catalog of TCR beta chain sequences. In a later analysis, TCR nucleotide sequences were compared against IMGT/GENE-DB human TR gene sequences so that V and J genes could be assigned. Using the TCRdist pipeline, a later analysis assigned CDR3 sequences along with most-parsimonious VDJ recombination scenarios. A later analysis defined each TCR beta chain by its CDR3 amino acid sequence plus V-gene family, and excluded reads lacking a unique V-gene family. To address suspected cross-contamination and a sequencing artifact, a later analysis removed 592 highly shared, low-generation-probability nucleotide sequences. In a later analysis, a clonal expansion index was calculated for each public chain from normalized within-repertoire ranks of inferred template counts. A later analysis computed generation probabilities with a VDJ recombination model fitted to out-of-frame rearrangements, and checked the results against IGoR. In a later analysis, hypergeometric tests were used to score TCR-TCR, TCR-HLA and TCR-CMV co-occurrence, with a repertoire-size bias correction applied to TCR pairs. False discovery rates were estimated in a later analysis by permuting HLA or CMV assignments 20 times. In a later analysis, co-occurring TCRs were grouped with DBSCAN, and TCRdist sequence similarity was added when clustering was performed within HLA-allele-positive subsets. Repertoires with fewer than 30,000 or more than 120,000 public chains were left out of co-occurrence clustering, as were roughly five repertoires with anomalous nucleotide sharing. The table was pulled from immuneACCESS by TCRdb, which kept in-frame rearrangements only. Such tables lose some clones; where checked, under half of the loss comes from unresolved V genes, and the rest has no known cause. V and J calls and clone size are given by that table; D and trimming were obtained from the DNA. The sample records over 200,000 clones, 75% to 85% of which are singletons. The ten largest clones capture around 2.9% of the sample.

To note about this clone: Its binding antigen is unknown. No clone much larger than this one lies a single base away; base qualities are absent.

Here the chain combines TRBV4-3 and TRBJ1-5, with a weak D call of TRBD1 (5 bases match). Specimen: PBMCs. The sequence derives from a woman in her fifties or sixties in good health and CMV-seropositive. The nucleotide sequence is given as TGCGCCAGCAGCCCCCAGGGTATGGATCAGCCCCAGCATTTT. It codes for CASSPQGMDQPQHF.